The 17 T cell receptor beta chains listed next were all sequenced from one sample in a study of blood T cell repertoires in COVID-19. Profiled with immunoSEQ multiplex PCR; TCRdb holds only in-frame clones, not every one. The sample has under 150,000 clones, 75% to 90% seen once. The specimen sequenced was PBMCs or T cells enriched from blood (not recorded which). These receptors originate from a woman in her forties or fifties who had recovered from COVID-19.

The chain uses TRBV6-1 and TRBJ1-5; tentative D call: TRBD1 (5 bases). Germline values: CDR1 MNHNS, CDR2 SASEGT. The germline V and J ends were trimmed by 3 bases and 6 bases, with 9 bases remaining between them. The CDR3 extends over 13 amino acids. For the CDR3, the DNA is TGTGCCAGCAGTGACAGGGTGGGTCAGCCCCAGCATTTT. Amino acid sequence: CASSDRVGQPQHF.

This clone was detected a few times. The rearrangement links TRBV4-1 to TRBJ1-2; unclear D gene. The CDR3 covers 15 residues. The V gene's germline CDR1 is MGHRA and CDR2 YSYEKL. V was cut by 0 bases and J by 3 bases, with 11 bases left in between. In nucleotides, the CDR3 is TGCGCCAGCAGCCAAGAATCTGTCCGTGACTATGGCTACACCTTC. Its translation is CASSQESVRDYGYTF.

V gene TRBV4-1 combines with J gene TRBJ1-5; 7 nucleotides agree with TRBD1. Trimming cost V 6 bases and J 0 bases; bases outside gene matches: 5. The CDR3 is 15 amino acids. Germline V gives CDR1 MGHRA, CDR2 YSYEKL. The CDR3 reads CASSRTGDSNQPQHF. CDR3 DNA: TGCGCCAGCAGTCGAACAGGGGATAGCAATCAGCCCCAGCATTTT.

The chain carries TRBV3-1 (or the pseudogene TRBV3-2) and TRBJ2-1, with D perhaps TRBD1 (5 bases). Trimming cost V 0 bases and J 4 bases, with 7 bases left between them. CDR3 length: 14 residues. Germline V gives CDR1 LGHDT, CDR2 YNNKEL (reference sequence). CDR3 protein: CASSQEGPYNEQFF. As DNA, the CDR3 is TGTGCCAGCAGCCAAGAGGGGCCTTACAATGAGCAGTTCTTC.

The rearrangement uses TRBV13 and TRBJ2-1; possibly TRBD2 for D (7 bases). Germline V gives CDR1 PRHDT, CDR2 FYEKMQ (reference sequence). Trimming removed 5 bases from V and 0 bases from J, with 20 bases in between. The CDR3 contains 18 residues. The CDR3 DNA sequence: TGTGCCAGCAGCCCGGGTTTGAAGGGGGGGAGCTCCTACAATGAGCAGTTCTTC. Its protein product is CASSPGLKGGSSYNEQFF.

This rearrangement joins TRBV27 to TRBJ2-2; D is possibly TRBD1 (5 bases). V was pared by 6 bases and J by 3 bases, with 11 bases between. The germline gives CDR1 MNHEY, CDR2 SMNVEV (reference sequence). This CDR3 is 14 amino acids long. This CDR3 is CASRPGWDTGELFF. The CDR3 DNA is TGTGCCAGCAGACCAGGGTGGGACACCGGGGAGCTGTTTTTT.

The chain carries TRBV19 and TRBJ2-7; TRBD1 is a possible D gene (6 bases). This CDR3 contains 15 residues. Trimming left V 0 bases short and J 3 bases short, with 12 bases between. Per the germline V gene, CDR1 is LNHDA and CDR2 is SQIVND (reference sequence). The DNA for the CDR3 is TGTGCCAGTAGTATAGATGGGGGACAAAGCTACGAGCAGTACTTC. As protein: CASSIDGGQSYEQYF.

This chain uses TRBV5-6 with TRBJ2-7; a weak D match, TRBD1 (6 bases). The V end was cut by 0 bases, the J end by 2 bases, with 9 bases between. CDR3 size: 14 residues. Germline V gives CDR1 SGHDT, CDR2 YYEEEE. The CDR3 sequence is CASSLGQATYEQYF. The CDR3 DNA sequence: TGTGCCAGCAGCTTGGGACAGGCAACCTACGAGCAGTACTTC. Full variable domain (missing parts from reference TRBV5-6 and TRBJ2-7): DAGVTQSPTHLIKTRGQQVTLRCSPKSGHDTVSWYQQALGQGPQFIFQYYEEEERQRGNFPDRFSGHQFPNYSSELNVNALLLGDSALYLCASSLGQATYEQYFGPGTRLTVT.

V and J are TRBV6-5 and TRBJ2-3; D might be TRBD1 (5 bases). Trimming pared 4 bases from V and 0 bases from J, leaving 11 bases between. Per germline, CDR1 MNHEY and CDR2 SVGAGI. CDR3 length: 15 amino acids. DNA of the CDR3: TGTGCCAGCAGTTCGTTACAGGAAAGCACAGATACGCAGTATTTT. It yields the protein CASSSLQESTDTQYF.

The rearrangement uses TRBV29-1 and TRBJ1-4; D is uncertain. Germline V CDR1 and CDR2: SQVTM, ANQGSEA. Trimming left V 7 bases short and J 6 bases short, with 15 bases between. The CDR3 has 13 residues. The CDR3 coding sequence is TGCAGCGCCGACTTACGCGGGGATGAAAAACTGTTTTTT. Translated, it gives CSADLRGDEKLFF. Full variable domain (missing parts from reference TRBV29-1 and TRBJ1-4): SAVISQKPSRDICQRGTSLTIQCQVDSQVTMMFWYRQQPGQSLTLIATANQGSEATYESGFVIDKFPISRPNLTFSTLTVSNMSPEDSSIYLCSADLRGDEKLFFGSGTQLSVL.

The chain's CDR3 is CASSSISSGGDSDTQYF. The CDR3 DNA reads as TGTGCCAGCAGTTCCATCTCTAGCGGGGGGGATTCAGATACGCAGTATTTT. The chain carries TRBV27 and TRBJ2-3, with 12 bases lining up with TRBD2. Looked up from germline, CDR1 is MNHEY and CDR2 is SMNVEV (reference sequence). The V and J ends lost 4 bases and 4 bases, in that order; junction bases with no gene match: 9. The CDR3 is made up of 17 amino acids.

This rearrangement joins TRBV5-1 to TRBJ1-3, with D possibly being TRBD1 (5 bases). Germline CDR1 SGHRS, CDR2 YFSETQ. The CDR3 sequence is 16 residues long. Trimming took 1 base from V and 0 from J, leaving 11 bases between them. This CDR3 reads CASSLQAQGSGNTIYF. CDR3 bases: TGCGCCAGCAGCTTGCAGGCCCAGGGCTCTGGAAACACCATATATTTT. Filled out from reference TRBV5-1 and TRBJ1-3, the complete variable domain reads KAGVTQTPRYLIKTRGQQVTLSCSPISGHRSVSWYQQTPGQGLQFLFEYFSETQRNKGNFPGRFSGRQFSNSRSEMNVSTLELGDSALYLCASSLQAQGSGNTIYFGEGSWLTVV.

Note on this clone: An end of the junction does not agree with germline; a read error may underlie this. The chain links TRBV12-5 to TRBJ2-7; the D gene could be TRBD1 or TRBD2 (5 bases each). The germline V gene encodes CDR1 LGHNT and CDR2 FRNRAP. This CDR3 has 15 amino acids. CDR3 protein: CASGLGVSGLYEQYF. The CDR3 coding sequence is TGTGCTAGCGGTTTGGGGGTGTCAGGGCTCTACGAGCAGTACTTC.

This chain joins TRBV7-2 and TRBJ1-1; 10 positions agree with TRBD1. The germline V gene has CDR1 SGHTA and CDR2 FQGNSA. The CDR3 contains 14 residues. The ends lost 4 bases at V and 4 bases at J; junction bases unmatched: 3. The CDR3 region has the DNA TGTGCCAGCAGCTCCGGGACAGGGGTCACTGAAGCTTTCTTT. Encoded protein: CASSSGTGVTEAFF.

The chain uses TRBV23-1 and TRBJ2-1; 12 positions agree with TRBD2. TRBV23-1 is assigned to the ORF class and has an uncertain function. The CDR3 loop spans 16 amino acids. V gave up 6 bases and J gave up 2 bases; unmatched junction bases: 5. CDR3 sequence (DNA): TGCGCCAGCAGCCATACTAGCGGGGGGCCCTACAATGAGCAGTTCTTC. Amino acid sequence: CASSHTSGGPYNEQFF.

J is TRBJ1-3 and V is TRBV19; D may be TRBD1 (5 bases). Trimming cost V 5 bases and J 3 bases, with 8 bases left between them. The CDR3 has 13 amino acids. The V gene's germline CDR1 is LNHDA and CDR2 SQIVND (reference sequence). The CDR3 region is CASSPRVGNTIYF. The DNA for the CDR3 is TGTGCCAGTAGTCCCAGGGTTGGAAACACCATATATTTT.

The V gene is TRBV11-2, the J gene TRBJ2-3, with 7 bases matching TRBD2. Trimming cost V 3 bases and J 5 bases; bases outside gene matches: 8. The CDR3 totals 15 residues. Looked up from germline, CDR1 is SGHAT and CDR2 is FQNNGV. The CDR3 region has the DNA TGTGCCAGCAGCTTCCGAGCGGGGTTGGGAGATACGCAGTATTTT. It yields the protein CASSFRAGLGDTQYF. Full variable domain (rest looked up from reference TRBV11-2 and TRBJ2-3): EAGVAQSPRYKIIEKRQSVAFWCNPISGHATLYWYQQILGQGPKLLIQFQNNGVVDDSQLPKDRFSAERLKGVDSTLKIQPAKLEDSAVYLCASSFRAGLGDTQYFGPGTRLTVL.